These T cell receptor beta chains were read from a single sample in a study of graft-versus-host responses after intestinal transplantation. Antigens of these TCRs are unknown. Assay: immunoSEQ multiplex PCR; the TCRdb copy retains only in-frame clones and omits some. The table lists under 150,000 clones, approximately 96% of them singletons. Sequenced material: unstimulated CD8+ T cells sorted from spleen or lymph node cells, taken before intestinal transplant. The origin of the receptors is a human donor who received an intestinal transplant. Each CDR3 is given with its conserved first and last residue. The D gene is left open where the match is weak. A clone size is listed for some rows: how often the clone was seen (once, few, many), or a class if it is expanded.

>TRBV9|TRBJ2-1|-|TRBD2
TGTGCCAGCAGCAACAAGAACTCGAGGACTAGCGCAAACTCCTACAATGAGCAGTTCTTC
CASSNKNSRTSANSYNEQFF
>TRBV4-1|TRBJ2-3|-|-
TGCGCCAGCAGCCAAGAACTGCTTTGGCACCCGAGCACAGATACGCAGTATTTT
CASSQELLWHPSTDTQYF
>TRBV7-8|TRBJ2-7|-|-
TGTGCCAGCAGCTTGGAGAGGGGCTGGTACGAGCAGTACTTC
CASSLERGWYEQYF
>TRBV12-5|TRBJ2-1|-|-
TGTGCTAGTGGTTTGGTAGACAGCTCCAATGAGCAGTTCTTC
CASGLVDSSNEQFF
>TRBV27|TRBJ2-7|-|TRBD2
TGTGCCAGTTGGACTAGCGGGATGCCGGGGGAGCAGTACTTC
CASWTSGMPGEQYF
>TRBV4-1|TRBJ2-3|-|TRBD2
TGCGCCAGCAGCCATCGACTAGCGGGGAGCACAGATACGCAGTATTTT
CASSHRLAGSTDTQYF
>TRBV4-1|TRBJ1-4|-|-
TGCGCCAGCAGCCCCGGCGGTGCCAGAGCCGTAGATGGGGAAAAACTGTTTTTT
CASSPGGARAVDGEKLFF
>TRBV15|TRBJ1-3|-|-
TGTGCCACCAGCAGAGACGCCAGCGGGAGCTCTGGAAACACCATATATTTT
CATSRDASGSSGNTIYF
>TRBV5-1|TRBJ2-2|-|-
TGCGCCAGCAGCTTGACCACCGGGGAGCTGTTTTTT
CASSLTTGELFF
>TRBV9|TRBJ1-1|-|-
TGTGCCAGCAGCGTAGGAAGGGGCGCGATGAACACTGAAGCTTTCTTT
CASSVGRGAMNTEAFF
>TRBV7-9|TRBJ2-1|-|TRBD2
TGTGCCAGCAGCTTGGGGACTAGCGGGGGCAATGAGCAGTTCTTC
CASSLGTSGGNEQFF
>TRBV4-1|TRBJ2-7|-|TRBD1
TGCGCCAGCAGCCAAGTGAGACAGGGCTCCTACGAGCAGTACTTC
CASSQVRQGSYEQYF
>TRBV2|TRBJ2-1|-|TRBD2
TGTGCCAGCTTTCGCGGGGGCTCCTACAATGAGCAGTTCTTC
CASFRGGSYNEQFF
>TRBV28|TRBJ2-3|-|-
TGTGCCAGCAGTTTTCTCCTAGCTAAAGATACGCAGTATTTT
CASSFLLAKDTQYF
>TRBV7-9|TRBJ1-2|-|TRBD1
TGTGCCAGCAGCTTTTGGGCAGGACAGGGGGTTGACTATGGCTACACCTTC
CASSFWAGQGVDYGYTF
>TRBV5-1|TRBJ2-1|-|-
TGCGCCAGCAGCTTGAGCAGCAGGGGTCACTACAATGAGCAGTTCTTC
CASSLSSRGHYNEQFF
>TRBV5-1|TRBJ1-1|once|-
TGCGCCAGCGGCAGGGTAATCACTGAAGCTTTCTTT
CASGRVITEAFF
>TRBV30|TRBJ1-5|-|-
TGTGCCTGGGCGGGAGGATATAGCAATCAGCCCCAGCATTTT
CAWAGGYSNQPQHF
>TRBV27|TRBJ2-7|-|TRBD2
TGTGCCAGCAGTTTTCTAGCGGGAGGCAATGGCGAGCAGTACTTC
CASSFLAGGNGEQYF
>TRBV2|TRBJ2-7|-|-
TGTGCCAGCAGTGTGGCGAGAATACACTCCTACGAGCAGTACTTC
CASSVARIHSYEQYF
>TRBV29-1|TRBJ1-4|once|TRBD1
TGCAGCGCTCGGGCGGGGACAGCAACTAATGAAAAACTGTTTTTT
CSARAGTATNEKLFF
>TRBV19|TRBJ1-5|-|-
TGTGCCAGTATGAGGTTCCTGGGGAAGAGCAATCAGCCCCAGCATTTT
CASMRFLGKSNQPQHF
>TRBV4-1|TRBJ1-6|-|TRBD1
TGCGCCAGCAGCCGACCCGACAGGGTCGATTCACCCCTCCACTTT
CASSRPDRVDSPLHF
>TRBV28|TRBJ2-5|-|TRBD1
TGTGCCAGCAGTACCTCTCTTCTGGGCAGGGGGCAAGAGACCCAGTACTTC
CASSTSLLGRGQETQYF
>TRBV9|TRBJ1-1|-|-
TGTGCCAGCAGCTCCCGGGTAGGCGCTGAAGCTTTCTTT
CASSSRVGAEAFF
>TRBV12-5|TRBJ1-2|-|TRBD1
TGTGCTAGTGGTTTGGTGCCTGACAGGGGGCATGGCTACACCTTC
CASGLVPDRGHGYTF
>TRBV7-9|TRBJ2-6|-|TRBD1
TGTGCCAGCAGCTTAGGCGACAGGGCCTTTGGCTCTGGGGCCAACGTCCTGACTTTC
CASSLGDRAFGSGANVLTF
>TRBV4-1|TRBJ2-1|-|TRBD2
TGCGCCAGCAGCCAACCCGAGGGACTAGCGGACTCCAATGAGCAGTTCTTC
CASSQPEGLADSNEQFF
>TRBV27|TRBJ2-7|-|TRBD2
TGTGCCAGCAGTTTATGGGCGGGGGGGGTTTACGAGCAGTACTTC
CASSLWAGGVYEQYF
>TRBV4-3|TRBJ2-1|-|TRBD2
TGCGCCAGCAGCCAGACGGGAGGAGGCTACAATGAGCAGTTCTTC
CASSQTGGGYNEQFF
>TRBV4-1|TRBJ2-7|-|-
TGCGCCAGCAGCCAAGCGGGCGAGCAGTACTTC
CASSQAGEQYF
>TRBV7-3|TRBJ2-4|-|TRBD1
TGTGCCAGCAGCTTGGAGGACAGGGGGTTCGACATTCAGTACTTC
CASSLEDRGFDIQYF
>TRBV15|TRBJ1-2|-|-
TGTGCCACCAGCAGGGTACAGGGAGGTGGCTACACCTTC
CATSRVQGGGYTF
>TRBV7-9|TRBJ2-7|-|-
TGTGCCAGCAGCTTAAGCTACGAGCAGTACTTC
CASSLSYEQYF
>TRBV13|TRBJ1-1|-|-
TGTGCCAGCAGCTTTCACAGGGTCTGGAACACTGAAGCTTTCTTT
CASSFHRVWNTEAFF
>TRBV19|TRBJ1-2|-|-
TGTGCCAGTAGCAGCGGGACATACTATGGCTACACCTTC
CASSSGTYYGYTF
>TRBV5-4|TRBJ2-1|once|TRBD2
TGTGCCAGCAGCCCCCGGACTAGCGGGGTCTACAATGAGCAGTTCTTC
CASSPRTSGVYNEQFF
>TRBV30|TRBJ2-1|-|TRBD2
TGTGCCTGGAGTACGACTAGCCCTTTCGGCAATGAGCAGTTCTTC
CAWSTTSPFGNEQFF
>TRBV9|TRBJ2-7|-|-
TGTGCCAGCAGCGTAGCTACGGGGCCGGGCTACGAGCAGTACTTC
CASSVATGPGYEQYF
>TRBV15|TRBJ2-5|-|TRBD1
TGTGCCACCAGCATAAGGACAGGGGTCGAGACCCAGTACTTC
CATSIRTGVETQYF
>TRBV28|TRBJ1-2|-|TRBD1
TGTGCCAGCAGTTCGTTACCGGGACAGGGGGCATTTTCGGATGGCTACACCTTC
CASSSLPGQGAFSDGYTF
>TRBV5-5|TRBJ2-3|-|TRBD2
TGTGCCAGCAGTCAGGGACTAGCGGCTTCAGATACGCAGTATTTT
CASSQGLAASDTQYF
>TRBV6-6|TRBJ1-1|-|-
TGTGCCAGCAGTTACCGGCCAGGCGCGAACACTGAAGCTTTCTTT
CASSYRPGANTEAFF
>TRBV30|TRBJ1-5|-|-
TGTGCCTGGAGGGTAGGGGGTGGCCAGCCCCAGCATTTT
CAWRVGGGQPQHF